The rows below give T cell receptor beta chains drawn from one sample of a study of blood T cell repertoires in COVID-19. Assay used: immunoSEQ multiplex PCR; TCRdb lists only in-frame clones, some missing. The sample includes approximately 150,000 clones, 85% to 90% of them seen just once. Sequencing was performed on peripheral blood. All receptors come from a man older than 75 with acute or convalescent COVID-19. CDR3s include the opening cysteine and the closing phenylalanine or tryptophan.

TRBV6-1,CASSSQTDRGPRYF
TRBV29-1,CSVRRGMNTEAFF
TRBV6-5,CASSYSTQGTYEQYF
TRBV30,CAWSTDRGLYAGANVLTF
TRBV24-1,CATSDPNATGRWNEQFF
TRBV3-1/TRBV3-2,CASSQEPGWGVNNEQFF
TRBV27,CASSRLGTSGYNEQFF
TRBV4-1,CASSQVAQPGYGYTF
TRBV27,CASSLWGPRGLAGGTGELFF
TRBV5-1,CASSLGATDTQYF
TRBV29-1,CSVERPGSPYGYTF
TRBV18,CASSPQGETNEKLFF
TRBV4-1,CASSRRQADEKLFF
TRBV9,CASSGTSGFLSGTQYF
TRBV6-5,CASRGQARTEAFF
TRBV6-1,CASSDQREGPYEQYF
TRBV30,CAWKRTERRVNYGYTF
TRBV19,CASSETRGYEQYF
TRBV5-4,CASSMTGTEAFF
TRBV6-1,CASSEAQGRVYGYTF
TRBV7-8,CASSSPGGLALETQYF
TRBV7-3,CASSLAGAGELFF
TRBV3-1/TRBV3-2,CASSPADSLGNTIYF
TRBV20-1,CSASTRSGNQPQHF
TRBV4-2,CASSQGDPSREINEKLFF
TRBV18,CASSPETGPYEQYF
TRBV3-1/TRBV3-2,CASSPRDRGLFGYTF
TRBV3-1/TRBV3-2,CASSQDSPGVNSPLHF
TRBV28,CASSFPRDRNYGYTF
TRBV3-1/TRBV3-2,CASSHRGTALKTQYF
TRBV6-6,CASIEAGGNTEAFF
TRBV4-1,CASSQDRASVYEQFF
TRBV5-8,CASSLAPHSVETQYF
TRBV11-3,CASSQGTATNEQFF
TRBV9,CASSVGGQGANEQFF
TRBV2,CASSWEVGGQETQYF
TRBV19,CASSIGAGRILETQYF
TRBV29-1,CSVASFDEQYF
TRBV7-6,CASSTSGLASQTQYF
TRBV20-1,CSASGTYEQYF
TRBV12-5,CASGRRVGELFF
TRBV30,CAWSVITGGYNEQFF
TRBV14,CASSQDWRGGGYTF
TRBV5-4,CASSRGQRNTEAFF
TRBV9,CASSTWRGGSTDTQYF
TRBV28,CASHSLSGRLVPSYNEQFF
TRBV19,CASGELGQITGELFF
TRBV7-9,CASSLGQGAATNEKLFF
TRBV5-1,CASSLGGEAFF
TRBV6-5,CASNPGGAGGNIQYF
TRBV15,CATSRDSYGYTF
TRBV7-2,CASSLGGLAKETQYF
TRBV24-1,CATRGRLAGELFF
TRBV19,CASKISASEIYNEQFF
TRBV5-1,CASSLESGSWNEQFF
TRBV2,CASSEEQGPYGYTF
TRBV5-6,CASSKRGAGAQHF
TRBV25-1,CASRSSTDTQYF
TRBV2,CASRLQGLENNEQFF
TRBV10-3,CAISDNAGYYEQYF